Presented here are 27 T cell receptor beta chains from one specimen sequenced in a study of molecular identifiers for immune sequencing clone quantification. MiXCR was run by TCRdb on the PCR reads, yielding one entry per CDR3 protein. The sample lists roughly 320,000 distinct CDR3 sequences, over 20% occurring once. The source material was naive CD8+ T cells from blood, with Jurkat cell RNA spiked in. Subset noted: FACS-sorted CD8+CD4-CCR7+CD45RA+ naive T cells. All receptors come from a human donor in good health. Some libraries in this study had Jurkat cell RNA spiked in.

V and J are TRBV19 and TRBJ1-2; TRBD1 is a possible D gene (5 bases). The CDR3 runs 11 residues. In germline, CDR1 is LNHDA, CDR2 SQIVND (reference sequence). Trimming took 7 bases from V and 8 from J, leaving 11 bases between them. As DNA, the CDR3 is TGTGCCAGTATCGGGGGACGAGGCTACACCTTC. Amino acids: CASIGGRGYTF.

Comments on this clonotype: The conserved closing phenylalanine or tryptophan is absent in this CDR3, likely reflecting a read error. The chain employs TRBV12-3 or TRBV12-4 and TRBJ2-7; 9 bases align to TRBD1. Trimming cost V 7 bases and J 5 bases; bases outside gene matches: 12. This CDR3 comprises 15 residues. CDR3 DNA: TGTGCCAGCACCGATCCGGGACAGGGTCGAGACGAGCAGTACTCC. Translation gives CASTDPGQGRDEQYS.

There are a few counts of this clonotype. DNA for the CDR3: TGTGCCAGTAGGCACAATAACTATGGCTACACCTTC. Its translation: CASRHNNYGYTF. The chain uses TRBV19 and TRBJ1-2; D is uncertain. CDR1 is LNHDA and CDR2 is SQIVND in the germline V gene (reference sequence). Trimming left V 6 bases short and J 1 base short, with 6 bases between. The CDR3 is made up of 12 amino acids. Full variable domain (outside the CDR3, taken from reference TRBV19 and TRBJ1-2): DGGITQSPKYLFRKEGQNVTLSCEQNLNHDAMYWYRQDPGQGLRLIYYSQIVNDFQKGDIAEGYSVSREKKESFPLTVTSAQKNPTAFYLCASRHNNYGYTFGSGTRLTVV.

The chain links TRBV11-1 to TRBJ2-7, with 10 nucleotides matching TRBD1. The junction had 7 bases not matched to a gene; V was cut back by 2 bases and J by 6 bases. CDR3 length: 15 residues. Germline-derived CDR1 and CDR2 are SGHAT and FQDESV (reference sequence). The CDR3 DNA reads as TGTGCCAGCAGCTTAACCGACAGGGGGCCGGTCGAGCAGTACTTC. The encoded protein is CASSLTDRGPVEQYF. Supplemented by reference TRBV11-1 and TRBJ2-7, the full variable domain reads EAEVAQSPRYKITEKSQAVAFWCDPISGHATLYWYRQILGQGPELLVQFQDESVVDDSQLPKDRFSAERLKGVDSTLKIQPAELGDSAMYLCASSLTDRGPVEQYFGPGTRLTVT.

DNA of the CDR3: TGTGCCAGCAGCTCCGCCCTGGACCGGCGAACCCAGTACTTC. This encodes CASSSALDRRTQYF. This chain links TRBV11-2 with TRBJ2-5; D unclear. Deletions cut 4 bases from V and 8 bases from J, with 17 bases between. Germline V lookup: CDR1 SGHAT, CDR2 FQNNGV. The CDR3 has 14 residues.

J is TRBJ2-2 and V is TRBV9; 8 nucleotides agree with TRBD2. With V trimmed by 6 bases and J by 7 bases, 11 bases remained unmatched. Germline V gene sequence: CDR1 SGDLS, CDR2 YYNGEE. CDR3 length equals 15 residues. CDR3 nucleotide sequence: TGTGCCAGCACCTACAGCGGGAGACATCACGGGGAGCTGTTTTTT. It translates to CASTYSGRHHGELFF.

V and J are TRBV4-3 and TRBJ2-3; TRBD1 aligns across 8 bases. CDR1 is LGHNA, CDR2 YSLEER, per germline. V trimming: 0 bases; J trimming: 4 bases; junction bases outside the gene matches: 12. CDR3 size: 18 residues. CDR3 DNA: TGCGCCAGCAGCCAAGATTTCGGTCGGGACAGGACAGCAGATACGCAGTATTTT. It specifies CASSQDFGRDRTADTQYF.

This clonotype was observed once. The V gene is TRBV27, the J gene TRBJ1-3; no clear D. Germline loops: CDR1 MNHEY, CDR2 SMNVEV (reference sequence). CDR3 length: 13 residues. V was trimmed by 5 bases and J by 0 bases, leaving 5 bases between them. As DNA, the CDR3 is TGTGCCAGCAGTCCTCGCTCTGGAAACACCATATATTTT. Protein: CASSPRSGNTIYF.

V gene TRBV7-9 combines with J gene TRBJ1-1; D ambiguous. Germline assignment: CDR1 SEHNR and CDR2 FQNEAQ (reference sequence). The CDR3 totals 16 residues. V was shortened by 6 bases and J by 0 bases, with 17 bases between the two germline ends. Here the CDR3 reads CASRHIVQRMNTEAFF. CDR3 coding DNA: TGTGCCAGCAGACATATTGTACAGAGAATGAACACTGAAGCTTTCTTT.

The table lists this clonotype with a few counts. J is TRBJ2-2 and V is TRBV25-1; D is ambiguous. Per germline, CDR1 MGHDK and CDR2 SYGVNS. The V gene lost 7 bases and the J gene lost 4 bases, with 13 bases spanning the gap. There are 14 residues in the CDR3. CDR3 in amino acids: CASTPPTTTGELFF. The CDR3, as DNA: TGTGCCAGCACCCCCCCAACGACCACCGGGGAGCTGTTTTTT. Full variable domain (remainder filled in from reference TRBV25-1 and TRBJ2-2): EADIYQTPRYLVIGTGKKITLECSQTMGHDKMYWYQQDPGMELHLIHYSYGVNSTEKGDLSSESTVSRIRTEHFPLTLESARPSHTSQYLCASTPPTTTGELFFGEGSRLTVL.

There are many counts of this clonotype. The rearrangement links TRBV30 to TRBJ2-1; no reliable D call. V dropped 0 bases and J dropped 7 bases, with 7 bases sitting between them. CDR3 length: 12 residues. From germline, CDR1 is GTSNPN and CDR2 SVGIG (reference sequence). The CDR3 loop reads CAWSVSWNEQFF. In DNA, the CDR3 is TGTGCCTGGAGTGTATCTTGGAATGAGCAGTTCTTC.

There are many counts of this clonotype. V is TRBV15 and J is TRBJ1-1; D ambiguous. Trimming pared 5 bases from V and 0 bases from J, leaving 13 bases between. The CDR3 extends over 15 amino acids. CDR1 and CDR2 (germline): LNHNV, YYDKDF (reference sequence). This CDR3 is CATSPVTVMNTEAFF. CDR3 nucleotides: TGTGCCACCAGCCCCGTGACGGTTATGAACACTGAAGCTTTCTTT.

The sample holds a few counts of this clonotype. CDR3 protein: CASSLASSGSIQYF. DNA for the CDR3: TGTGCCAGCAGCTTAGCGTCTAGCGGGAGTATTCAGTACTTC. The J gene is TRBJ2-4, the V gene TRBV7-9, with 10 nucleotides matching TRBD2. Trimming took 0 bases from V and 10 from J; bases not matched to a gene: 3. There are 14 residues in the CDR3. In germline, CDR1 is SEHNR, CDR2 FQNEAQ (reference sequence).

This clonotype occurred a few times. V usage is TRBV6-2 or TRBV6-3 and J usage is TRBJ1-4, with D possibly matching TRBD1 (6 bases). The CDR3 runs to 13 residues. Germline V gene sequence: CDR1 MNHEY, CDR2 SVGEGT. V lost 6 bases and J 7 bases, leaving 12 bases between the germline ends. CDR3 in DNA: TGTGCCAGCAGAGGGGACAACTTTGAAAAACTGTTTTTT. As protein: CASRGDNFEKLFF.

This clonotype was counted only a few times. This chain connects TRBV7-9 to TRBJ2-1; D ambiguous. Germline V gene sequence: CDR1 SEHNR, CDR2 FQNEAQ (reference sequence). Deletions cut 2 bases from V and 0 bases from J, with 11 bases between. This CDR3 is 16 amino acids long. The CDR3 DNA sequence: TGTGCCAGCAGCTTATTACGGGTTAGCTCCTACAATGAGCAGTTCTTC. Its protein product is CASSLLRVSSYNEQFF.

As to this clonotype: One base away lies a much larger clone, so this may be a sequencing read error. This chain links TRBV20-1 with TRBJ1-1; D is ambiguous. CDR3 length equals 11 residues. Germline V gene sequence: CDR1 DFQATT, CDR2 SNEGSKA (reference sequence). V lost 4 bases and J lost 8, with 11 bases in between. CDR3 in DNA: TGCAGTGCTAATATCAGTTGGGAAGCTTTCTTT. This codes for CSANISWEAFF.

This clonotype was observed at least ten times. The V and J genes are TRBV5-6 and TRBJ2-3; D may be TRBD1 or TRBD2 (5 bases each). The CDR3 consists of 15 residues. Looked up from germline, CDR1 is SGHDT and CDR2 is YYEEEE. Trimming took off 4 bases at V and 2 bases at J, with 14 bases between the two ends. The CDR3 bases are TGTGCCAGCAGCGCGCCCACGGGGCTCACAGATACGCAGTATTTT. This encodes CASSAPTGLTDTQYF.

This clonotype was observed a few times. The chain carries TRBV4-3 and TRBJ2-7; TRBD2 might be the D (5 bases). CDR1 and CDR2 from the germline V gene are LGHNA and YSLEER. Trimming pared 1 base from V and 2 bases from J, leaving 12 bases between. CDR3 length: 15 residues. The CDR3 DNA sequence: TGCGCCAGCAGCCAAGGTCGAGGGTTTCCCTACGAGCAGTACTTC. Translated: CASSQGRGFPYEQYF.

This clonotype was seen more than once but under ten times. The chain combines TRBV7-6 with TRBJ2-7; the D gene is possibly TRBD2 (6 bases). Trimming left V 5 bases short and J 4 bases short, with 21 bases between. Germline CDR1 is SGHVS and CDR2 is FNYEAQ. This CDR3 spans 16 amino acids. CDR3 sequence reads: CASSGRARAGIYEQYF. The CDR3 DNA reads TGTGCCAGCAGCGGTAGGGCCCGGGCGGGGATATACGAGCAGTACTTC.

On this clonotype itself: This may arise from a read error, as a much more abundant clone is one base away. The chain links TRBV30 to TRBJ2-1; D perhaps matches TRBD2 (5 bases). Per germline, CDR1 GTSNPN and CDR2 SVGIG (reference sequence). There are 12 residues in the CDR3. CDR3 residues: CAWSVSGNEKFF. CDR3 coding DNA: TGTGCCTGGAGTGTTTCGGGGAATGAGAAGTTCTTC.

The table lists this clonotype with many counts. The CDR3 reads CSVEATQGYEQYF. In DNA, the CDR3 is TGCAGCGTTGAAGCAACCCAGGGATACGAGCAGTACTTC. This chain links TRBV29-1 with TRBJ2-7; TRBD1 might be the D (5 bases). CDR1 is SQVTM, CDR2 ANQGSEA, per germline. V was shortened by 1 base and J by 4 bases, with 11 bases between the two germline ends. This CDR3 comprises 13 residues.

In this sample, this clonotype turned up many times. V and J are TRBV28 and TRBJ1-5; 7 nucleotides agree with TRBD1. The CDR3 sequence is 16 residues long. Germline V gives CDR1 MDHEN, CDR2 SYDVKM. The V segment lost 3 bases and the J segment 6 bases; nucleotides outside the gene matches: 11. Here the CDR3 reads CASSFRGRGYVQPQHF. Written as DNA, the CDR3 is TGTGCCAGCAGTTTTCGGGGCAGGGGGTATGTTCAGCCCCAGCATTTT.

This clonotype has at least ten counts. This chain uses TRBV28 with TRBJ2-3, with 8 nucleotides matching TRBD2. Germline loops: CDR1 MDHEN, CDR2 SYDVKM. This CDR3 is built from 17 residues. V lost 6 bases and J lost 2; bases outside the gene matches: 13. Written as DNA, the CDR3 is TGTGCCAGCAGCTCCCACCCGACTAGCGAATTCACAGATACGCAGTATTTT. Translated: CASSSHPTSEFTDTQYF.

Comment on this clonotype: A much larger clonotype is one base distant, so this may be a read error. V usage is TRBV27 and J usage is TRBJ1-5; D is ambiguous. CDR1 is MNHEY, CDR2 SMNVEV, per germline (reference sequence). The CDR3 extends over 14 amino acids. V was clipped by 2 bases and J by 4 bases, with 9 bases between them. This CDR3 reads CASSLSMTNQPQHF. The CDR3 nucleotides read TGTGCCAGCAGTTTAAGTATGACGAATCAGCCCCAGCATTTT.

Of note for this clonotype: Lacking the conserved final phenylalanine or tryptophan, this CDR3 likely reflects a read error. The limits of the CDR3 on the DNA are not certain, so only TCRdb's listed CDR3 is given. This CDR3 reads CSALGGTGELLV. The chain has TRBV29-1 and TRBJ2-2; TRBD1, the table's D call, lacks a check against the DNA. Germline loops: CDR1 SQVTM, CDR2 ANQGSEA. The CDR3 is 12 amino acids long, termini counted.

About this clonotype: Its ends do not fully match the called genes, so a read error is possible. The J gene is TRBJ2-2, the V gene TRBV2; TRBD2 might be the D (5 bases). The CDR3 extends over 15 amino acids. Germline CDR1 SNHLY, CDR2 FYNNEI. In DNA, the CDR3 is TGTGCCAGCACGGACCGTCGGGGATACACCGGGGAGCTGCTTTTT. Encoded protein: CASTDRRGYTGELLF.

With respect to this clonotype: A much more abundant neighbour one base away suggests this may be a read error. The rearrangement joins TRBV4-3 to TRBJ2-1; TRBD2 might be the D (6 bases). Germline-derived CDR1 and CDR2 are LGHNA and YSLEER. The CDR3 is 14 amino acids. The V gene lost 8 bases and the J gene lost 4 bases, with 15 bases spanning the gap. CDR3: CASGRVRGYNEQFF. The CDR3 nucleotides read TGCGCCAGCGGCCGAGTCCGGGGGTACAATGAGCAGTTCTTC.